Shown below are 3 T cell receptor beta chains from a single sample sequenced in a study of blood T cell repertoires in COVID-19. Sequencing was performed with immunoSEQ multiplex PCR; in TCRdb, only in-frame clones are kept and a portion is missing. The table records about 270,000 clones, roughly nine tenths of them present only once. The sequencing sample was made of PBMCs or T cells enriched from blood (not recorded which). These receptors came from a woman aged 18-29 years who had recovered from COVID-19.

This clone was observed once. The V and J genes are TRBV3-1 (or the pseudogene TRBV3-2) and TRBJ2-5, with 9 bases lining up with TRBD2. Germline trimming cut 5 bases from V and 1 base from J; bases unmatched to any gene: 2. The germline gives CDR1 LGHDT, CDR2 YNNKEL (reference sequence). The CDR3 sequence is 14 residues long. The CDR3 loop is CASSSGLAQETQYF. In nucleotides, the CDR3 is TGTGCCAGCAGCTCGGGACTAGCCCAAGAGACCCAGTACTTC.

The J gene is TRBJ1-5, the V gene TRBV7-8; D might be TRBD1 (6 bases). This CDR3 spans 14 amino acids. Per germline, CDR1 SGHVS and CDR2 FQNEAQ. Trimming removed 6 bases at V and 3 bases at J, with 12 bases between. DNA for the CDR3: TGTGCCAGCAGTTCCGACAGGTACAATCAGCCCCAGCATTTT. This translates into CASSSDRYNQPQHF.

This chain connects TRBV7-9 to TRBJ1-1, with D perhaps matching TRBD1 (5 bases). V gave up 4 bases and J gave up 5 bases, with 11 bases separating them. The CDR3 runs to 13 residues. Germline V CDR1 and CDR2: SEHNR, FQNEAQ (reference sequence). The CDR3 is CASSSLRGTEAFF. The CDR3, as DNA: TGTGCCAGCAGCTCCCTCCGGGGGACTGAAGCTTTCTTT.